A selection of T cell receptor beta chains follows, all from one sample in a study of T-cell reconstitution after alpha-beta-depleted transplantation in children. TCRdb ran MiXCR on the PCR reads and lists one entry per CDR3 protein. The sample carries some 440,000 distinct CDR3 sequences, roughly 17% recorded once. The sequences come from PBMCs, mostly from graft donor cells, collected 360 days after TCRalphabeta/CD19-depleted stem cell transplant. These TCRs come from a boy in the first two years of life who had a stem cell transplant for Wiskott-Aldrich syndrome, so the T cells may come from the graft donor. The CDR3 runs from the conserved cysteine through the conserved F or W. The D gene is left open where the match is weak. Expanded clones are given a class, and other clones once, few, many or no size at all.

TRBV11-1,.,TRBJ2-2,TRBD2,TGTGCCAGCAGCGGACGGGACTATCCCCCCGGGGCCAACACCGGGGAGCTGTTTTTT,CASSGRDYPPGANTGELFF
TRBV5-1,few,TRBJ2-6,.,TGCGCCAGCAGCTTGGGTGCAGGGTCTGGGGCCAACGTCCTGACTTTC,CASSLGAGSGANVLTF
TRBV7-2,.,TRBJ2-7,.,TGTGCCAGCAGCCCACGGGGGAAAAACTACGAGCAGTACTTC,CASSPRGKNYEQYF
TRBV20-1,.,TRBJ2-7,TRBD1,TGCAGTGTTTCCCGGGACAGCACCTACGAGCAGTACTTC,CSVSRDSTYEQYF
TRBV6-5,.,TRBJ2-2,.,TGTGCCAGCAGTTACGCGGAAACGAACACCGGGGAGCTGTTTTTT,CASSYAETNTGELFF
TRBV5-1,.,TRBJ2-7,.,TGCGCCAGCAGCTTCCGCTACCACTACGAGCAGTACTTC,CASSFRYHYEQYF
TRBV29-1,.,TRBJ2-1,.,TGCAGCGCTGTACTCAGGTACAATGAGCAGTTCTTC,CSAVLRYNEQFF
TRBV5-1,.,TRBJ2-3,.,TGCGCCAGCAGCTTGGAGTTCGTGGACACAGATACGCAGTATTTT,CASSLEFVDTDTQYF
TRBV10-3,few,TRBJ2-7,TRBD1,TGTGCCATCCAGGGACAGGGGTACTTC,CAIQGQGYF
TRBV9,few,TRBJ2-3,.,TGTGCCAGCAGCGTAGTCTTCACAGATACGCAGTATTTT,CASSVVFTDTQYF
TRBV6-2/TRBV6-3,.,TRBJ1-1,.,TGTGCCAGCAGCCTCGACAGGAGAAGTAACACTGAAGCTTTCTTT,CASSLDRRSNTEAFF
TRBV5-6,.,TRBJ2-4,.,TGTGCCAGCAGCTTGCTACAGTCCCTTCTAGCCAAAAACATTCAGTACTTC,CASSLLQSLLAKNIQYF
TRBV25-1,few,TRBJ2-7,.,TGTGCCAGCAGACCCAAGGGCAGGGCGCGTTACGAGCAGTACTTC,CASRPKGRARYEQYF
TRBV29-1,few,TRBJ2-2,TRBD2,TGCAGCGTTGAAGTGACGGGGGGGGACACCGGGGAGCTGTTTTTT,CSVEVTGGDTGELFF
TRBV29-1,few,TRBJ1-1,.,TGCAGCGTCGCACCGCGGGGCAACACTGAAGCTTTCTTT,CSVAPRGNTEAFF
TRBV3-1,few,TRBJ2-3,.,TGTGCCAGCAGCCAAGAAAGGGGAGAGCAACACACAGATACGCAGTATTTT,CASSQERGEQHTDTQYF
TRBV28,many,TRBJ2-2,.,TGTGCCAGCAGTTCCAGAACCGGGGAGCTGTTTTTT,CASSSRTGELFF
TRBV28,few,TRBJ1-5,.,TGTGCCAGCAGTTTCAGGCCCTATCAGCCCCAGCATTTT,CASSFRPYQPQHF
TRBV4-2,few,TRBJ2-7,.,TGTGCCAGCACCCCGACCTACGAGCAGTACTTC,CASTPTYEQYF
TRBV13,.,TRBJ2-1,.,TGTGCCAGCAGCCCGGGACCTAGTTGGAATGAGCAGTTCTTC,CASSPGPSWNEQFF
TRBV27,few,TRBJ1-4,TRBD1,TGTGCCAGCAGCGACGGACAGGGAAGAGGTGAAAAACTGTTTTTT,CASSDGQGRGEKLFF
TRBV7-2,.,TRBJ2-7,TRBD2,TGTGCCAGCAGCTTACCTGGCGGGAGGGGGAAGAACTACGAGCAGTACTTC,CASSLPGGRGKNYEQYF
TRBV28,few,TRBJ2-1,TRBD1,TGTGCCAGCACTTTTACCAGGGGGACACACAATGAGCAGTTCTTC,CASTFTRGTHNEQFF
TRBV12-3/TRBV12-4,.,TRBJ2-2,TRBD1,TGTGCCAGCAGTCGCCGGACAGGCGCGAACACCGGGGAGCTGTTTTTT,CASSRRTGANTGELFF
TRBV21-1,many,TRBJ2-7,.,TGTGCCAGCAGCAAAGGGCCAGCCTACGAGCAGTACTTC,CASSKGPAYEQYF
TRBV7-2,once,TRBJ2-3,.,TGTGCCAGCAGCTTTGACGAGGCGGGCCTTATCACAGATACGCAGTATTTT,CASSFDEAGLITDTQYF
TRBV5-1,many,TRBJ2-3,TRBD2,TGCGCCAGCAAACGGAAGGGACTAGCGGCGGCAGATACGCAGTATTTT,CASKRKGLAAADTQYF
TRBV21-1,few,TRBJ2-6,.,TGTGCCAGCAGCAGGACAGGGTCCCCCTCTGGGGCCAACGTCCTGACTTTC,CASSRTGSPSGANVLTF
TRBV12-3/TRBV12-4,many,TRBJ2-1,.,TGTGCCAGCAGTCGGACATCGCAGTTCTTC,CASSRTSQFF
TRBV5-5,few,TRBJ2-5,.,TGTGCCAGCAGCTCCACTAGAGGGGGAGAGACCCAGTACTTC,CASSSTRGGETQYF
TRBV6-1,.,TRBJ2-7,.,TGTCCGGGGGTCGGGACGCGTACCACCTACGAGCAGTACTTC,CPGVGTRTTYEQYF